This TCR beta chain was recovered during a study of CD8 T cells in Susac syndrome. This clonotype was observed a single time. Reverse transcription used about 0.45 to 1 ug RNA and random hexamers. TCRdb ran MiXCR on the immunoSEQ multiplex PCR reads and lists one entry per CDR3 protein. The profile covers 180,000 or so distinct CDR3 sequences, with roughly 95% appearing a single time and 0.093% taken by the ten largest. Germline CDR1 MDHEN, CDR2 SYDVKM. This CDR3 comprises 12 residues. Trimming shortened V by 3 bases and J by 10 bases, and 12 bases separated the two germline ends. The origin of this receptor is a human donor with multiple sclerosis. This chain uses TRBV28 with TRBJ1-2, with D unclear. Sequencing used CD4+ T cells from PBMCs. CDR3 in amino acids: CASSFGSIDYTF. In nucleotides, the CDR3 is TGTGCCAGCAGTTTCGGATCGATTGACTACACCTTC.